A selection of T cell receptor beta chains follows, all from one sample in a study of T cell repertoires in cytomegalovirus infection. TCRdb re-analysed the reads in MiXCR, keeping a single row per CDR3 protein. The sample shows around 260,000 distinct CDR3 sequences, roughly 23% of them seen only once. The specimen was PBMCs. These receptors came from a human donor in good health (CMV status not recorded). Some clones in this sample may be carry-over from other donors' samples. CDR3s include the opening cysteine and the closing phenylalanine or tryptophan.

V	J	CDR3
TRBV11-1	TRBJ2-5	CASTPGREILATQYF
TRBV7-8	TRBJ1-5	CASSLMANQPQHF
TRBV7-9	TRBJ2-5	CAGRGGEETQYF
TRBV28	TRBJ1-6	CASSPGPTNSPLHF
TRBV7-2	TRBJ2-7	CASSYKQVPYEQYF
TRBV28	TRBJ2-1	CASRPTVTYNEQFF
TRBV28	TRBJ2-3	CASSSGRYSTDTQYF
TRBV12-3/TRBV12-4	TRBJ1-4	CASGTGANEKLFF
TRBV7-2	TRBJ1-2	CASLGRSYGYTF
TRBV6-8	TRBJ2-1	CVSSPRGQGEQFF
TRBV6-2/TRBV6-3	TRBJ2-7	CASRSGRGYEQYF
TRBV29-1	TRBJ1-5	CSVSPGSSNQPQHF
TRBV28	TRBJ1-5	CASSRTSRQPQHF
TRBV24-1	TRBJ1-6	CATSAGSANSPLHF
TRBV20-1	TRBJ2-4	CSAREGTGLFGAKNIQYF
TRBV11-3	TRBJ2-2	CASSLVAGETGELFF
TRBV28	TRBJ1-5	CASRGGTDYSNQPQHF
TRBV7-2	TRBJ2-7	CASSFPRGSYEQYF
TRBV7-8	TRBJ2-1	CASSLPPRYEQFF
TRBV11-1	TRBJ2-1	CASSFGLGQGFNNEQFF
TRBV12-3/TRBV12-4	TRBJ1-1	CASSPRGGMAEAFF
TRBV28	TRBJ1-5	CASTLLGRPQHF
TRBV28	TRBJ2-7	CASSLARDLTYEQYF
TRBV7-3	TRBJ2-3	CASSTGQGRTDTQYF
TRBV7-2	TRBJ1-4	CASSFEPFNNEKLFF
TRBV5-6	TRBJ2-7	CASSLSGKPEEQYF
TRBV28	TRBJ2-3	CASSASSGRDADTQYF
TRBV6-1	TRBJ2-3	CASTSTDTQYF
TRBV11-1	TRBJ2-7	CASSIGTRGTYEQYF
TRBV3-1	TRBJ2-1	CASSQDGLAGGDEQFF
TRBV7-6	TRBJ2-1	CASSPELAGSYNEQFF
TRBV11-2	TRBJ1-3	CASSPTGLLSGNTIYF
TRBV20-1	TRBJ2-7	CSAGGFGSPVEQYF
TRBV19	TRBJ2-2	CASSIMTGGASGELFF
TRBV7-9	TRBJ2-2	CASSRGAAGVGGELFF
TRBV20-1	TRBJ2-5	CSASALAVVETQYF
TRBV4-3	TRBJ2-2	CASSQGWGLGAGELFF
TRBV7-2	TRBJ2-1	CASSWGLAGGKDYNEQFF
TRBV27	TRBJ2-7	CASSRQAGGLYEQYF
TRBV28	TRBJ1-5	CASGALGSYNQPQHF
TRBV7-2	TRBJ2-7	CASSYSGTGIAEQYF
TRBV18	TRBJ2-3	CASSPRGPPDTQYF
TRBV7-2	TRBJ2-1	CASSFRGTSGSYNEQFF
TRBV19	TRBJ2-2	CASSIEWDRMNTGELFF